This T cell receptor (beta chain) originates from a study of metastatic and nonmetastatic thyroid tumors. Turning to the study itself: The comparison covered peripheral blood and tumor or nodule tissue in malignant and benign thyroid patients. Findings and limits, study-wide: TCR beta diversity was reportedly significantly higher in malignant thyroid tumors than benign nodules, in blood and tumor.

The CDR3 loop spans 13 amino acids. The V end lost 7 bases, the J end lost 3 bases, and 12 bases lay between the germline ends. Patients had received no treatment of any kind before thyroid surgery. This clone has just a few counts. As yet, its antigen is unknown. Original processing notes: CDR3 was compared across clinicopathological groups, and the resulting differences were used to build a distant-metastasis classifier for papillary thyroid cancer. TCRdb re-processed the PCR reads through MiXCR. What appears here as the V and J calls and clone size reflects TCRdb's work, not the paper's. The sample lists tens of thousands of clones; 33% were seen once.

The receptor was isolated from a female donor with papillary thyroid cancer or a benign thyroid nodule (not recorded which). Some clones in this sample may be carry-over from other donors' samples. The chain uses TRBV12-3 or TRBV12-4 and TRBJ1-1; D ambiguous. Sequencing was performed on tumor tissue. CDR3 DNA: TGTGCCAGCACGAGGGATTCTGACACTGAAGCTTTCTTT. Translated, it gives CASTRDSDTEAFF.